Listed below are T cell receptor beta chains from one sample, sequenced in a study of blood T cell repertoires in COVID-19. Assay used: immunoSEQ multiplex PCR; TCRdb lists only in-frame clones, some missing. Of 300,000 or so clones listed, roughly 87% are singletons. The source material was PBMCs or T cells enriched from blood (not recorded which). The receptor source for this set is a woman between 25 and 40 years old who had recovered from COVID-19. Each CDR3 is given with its conserved first and last residue. The D gene is left open where the match is weak. Not all rows give a size; the values are once, few, many and, for expanded clones, a class.

d_call j_call v_call clone_size cdr3_aa cdr3_nt
- TRBJ2-7 TRBV18 many CASSPTNYEQYF TGTGCCAGCTCACCAACTAACTACGAGCAGTACTTC
- TRBJ2-1 TRBV24-1 - CATSDPGLKIQSSYNEQFF TGTGCCACCAGTGATCCGGGACTCAAGATTCAAAGCTCCTACAATGAGCAGTTCTTC
TRBD1 TRBJ1-2 TRBV27 once CASRTTRTGAPTNYGYTF TGTGCCAGCAGGACAACAAGGACAGGGGCCCCTACTAACTATGGCTACACCTTC
TRBD1 TRBJ1-1 TRBV6-2/TRBV6-3 - CASSYVGGRGTEAFF TGTGCCAGCAGTTACGTAGGGGGCCGGGGCACTGAAGCTTTCTTT
TRBD1 TRBJ1-2 TRBV14 - CASSRTGGNWYGYTF TGTGCCAGCAGTCGCACAGGGGGCAATTGGTATGGCTACACCTTC
TRBD1 TRBJ2-3 TRBV5-8 - CASSSGPWQGARADTQYF TGTGCCAGCAGCTCTGGCCCGTGGCAGGGGGCTCGGGCAGATACGCAGTATTTT
- TRBJ2-1 TRBV7-7 - CASSLDLSSTEQFF TGTGCCAGCAGCTTAGACCTATCTAGCACTGAGCAGTTCTTC
TRBD1 TRBJ2-7 TRBV24-1 - CATQSRTGPYEQYF TGTGCCACCCAATCCAGGACAGGGCCCTACGAGCAGTACTTC
- TRBJ2-7 TRBV30 - CAWSRFGGPSSYEQYF TGTGCCTGGAGTCGATTCGGAGGGCCTAGCTCCTACGAGCAGTACTTC
TRBD2 TRBJ2-7 TRBV5-4 few CASSLGRGSYEQYF TGTGCCAGCAGCTTGGGGCGGGGGTCCTACGAGCAGTACTTC
- TRBJ1-2 TRBV5-6 - CASSYARQEYGYTF TGTGCCAGCAGCTATGCACGACAGGAGTATGGCTACACCTTC
- TRBJ2-2 TRBV19 - CASGFSAGELFF TGTGCCAGTGGATTCAGCGCCGGGGAGCTGTTTTTT
- TRBJ1-1 TRBV4-1 - CASTTGVHMNTEAFF TGCGCCAGCACCACCGGGGTCCACATGAACACTGAAGCTTTCTTT
TRBD2 TRBJ2-7 TRBV4-1 - CASSQGRLAGAYEQYF TGCGCCAGCAGCCAGGGTCGCCTAGCGGGGGCCTACGAGCAGTACTTC
- TRBJ1-6 TRBV30 once CALRGSYNSPLHF TGTGCTCTAAGGGGCTCCTATAATTCACCCCTCCACTTT
TRBD2 TRBJ2-1 TRBV3-1/TRBV3-2 - CASSQQPSGGPYNEQFF TGTGCCAGCAGCCAACAGCCTAGCGGGGGACCCTACAATGAGCAGTTCTTC
TRBD1 TRBJ1-1 TRBV4-3 - CASSQTDRSEAFF TGCGCCAGCAGCCAAACGGACAGGTCTGAAGCTTTCTTT
TRBD1 TRBJ1-4 TRBV5-1 - CASSLAGTATNEKLFF TGCGCCAGCAGCTTGGCTGGGACAGCAACTAATGAAAAACTGTTTTTT
- TRBJ1-4 TRBV20-1 - CSASPPGMDEKLFF TGCAGTGCTAGTCCTCCAGGGATGGATGAAAAACTGTTTTTT
- TRBJ1-4 TRBV19 - CASSRQSRSEKLFF TGTGCCAGTAGCCGACAAAGTCGAAGTGAAAAACTGTTTTTT
TRBD1 TRBJ1-6 TRBV28 - CASSSLQGAKNSPLHF TGTGCCAGCAGTTCACTACAGGGGGCCAAGAATTCACCCCTCCACTTT
TRBD1 TRBJ2-7 TRBV9 once CASSVGGTGDYEQYF TGTGCCAGCAGCGTAGGGGGGACAGGGGACTACGAGCAGTACTTC
- TRBJ1-5 TRBV6-2/TRBV6-3 once CASSYFGGNQPQHF TGTGCCAGCAGTTACTTCGGAGGCAATCAGCCCCAGCATTTT
- TRBJ2-7 TRBV5-4 - CASSLRGYEQYF TGTGCCAGCAGCTTGCGCGGGTACGAGCAGTACTTC
- TRBJ1-1 TRBV5-1 - CASSLEAVVATEAFF TGCGCCAGCAGCTTGGAGGCGGTCGTTGCCACTGAAGCTTTCTTT
- TRBJ2-3 TRBV14 - CASSQGNTQYF TGTGCCAGCAGCCAAGGTAATACGCAGTATTTT
- TRBJ1-6 TRBV5-6 - CASSLAMAGNNSPLHF TGTGCCAGCAGCTTGGCCATGGCGGGGAATAATTCACCCCTCCACTTT
TRBD1 TRBJ1-4 TRBV30 - CAWNRQGLEKLFF TGTGCCTGGAACCGACAGGGCCTTGAAAAACTGTTTTTT
- TRBJ1-5 TRBV7-2 - CASSLAPWGGEPQHF TGTGCCAGCAGCTTAGCGCCTTGGGGAGGAGAGCCCCAGCATTTT
TRBD2 TRBJ2-1 TRBV7-2 - CASSSFSGGVPYNEQFF TGTGCCAGCAGCTCCTTTAGCGGGGGGGTCCCCTACAATGAGCAGTTCTTC
TRBD1 TRBJ2-1 TRBV7-6 - CASSLATGGSEQFF TGTGCCAGCAGCTTGGCGACAGGGGGCAGTGAGCAGTTCTTC
TRBD1 TRBJ1-1 TRBV24-1 - CATRSTGVNTEAFF TGTGCCACCAGGTCCACAGGGGTGAACACTGAAGCTTTCTTT
- TRBJ1-4 TRBV9 - CASSVEAGLNEKLFF TGTGCCAGCAGCGTAGAAGCGGGGTTAAATGAAAAACTGTTTTTT
- TRBJ2-5 TRBV5-6 - CASSRGLETQYF TGTGCCAGCAGCCGGGGTTTGGAGACCCAGTACTTC
- TRBJ2-1 TRBV3-1/TRBV3-2 - CASSQDPGARLLNEQFF TGTGCCAGCAGCCAAGATCCAGGGGCGCGGTTGTTGAATGAGCAGTTCTTC
- TRBJ2-1 TRBV4-2 - CASSQDPHGGYNEQFF TGTGCCAGCAGCCAAGATCCCCACGGGGGCTACAATGAGCAGTTCTTC
TRBD1 TRBJ1-2 TRBV5-1 few CASSPSGGGDYGYTF TGCGCCAGCAGCCCCTCAGGGGGTGGAGACTATGGCTACACCTTC
- TRBJ1-5 TRBV4-1 few CASSQVPGASNQPQHF TGCGCCAGCAGCCAAGTACCAGGGGCTAGCAATCAGCCCCAGCATTTT
- TRBJ2-1 TRBV6-5 - CASSYSPAVGGEQFF TGTGCCAGCAGTTACTCGCCAGCTGTGGGAGGTGAGCAGTTCTTC
TRBD1 TRBJ1-2 TRBV28 - CASSLSTGDAYGYTF TGTGCCAGCAGTTTAAGCACAGGGGATGCCTATGGCTACACCTTC